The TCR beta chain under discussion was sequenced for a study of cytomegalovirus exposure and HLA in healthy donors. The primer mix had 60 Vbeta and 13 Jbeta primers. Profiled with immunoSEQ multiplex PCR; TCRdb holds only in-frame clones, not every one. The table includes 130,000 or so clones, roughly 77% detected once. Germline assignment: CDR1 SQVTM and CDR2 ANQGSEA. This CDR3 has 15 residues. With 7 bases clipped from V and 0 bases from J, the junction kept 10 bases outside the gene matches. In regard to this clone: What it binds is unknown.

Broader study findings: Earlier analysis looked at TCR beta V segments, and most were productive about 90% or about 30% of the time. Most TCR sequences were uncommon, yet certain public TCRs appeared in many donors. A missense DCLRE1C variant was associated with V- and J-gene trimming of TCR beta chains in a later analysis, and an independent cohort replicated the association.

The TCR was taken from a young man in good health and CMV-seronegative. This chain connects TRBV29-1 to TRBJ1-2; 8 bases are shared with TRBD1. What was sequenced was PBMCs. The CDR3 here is CSATGESGANYGYTF. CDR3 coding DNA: TGCAGCGCGACAGGGGAAAGTGGGGCTAACTATGGCTACACCTTC.